This record concerns one T cell receptor (beta chain) sequence. Its antigen is undetermined. This entry comes from a study of OX40 agonist ivuxolimab in advanced cancers. Study-level information: Three patients, one with hepatocellular carcinoma and two with cutaneous melanoma, achieved partial responses.

CDR3 length: 15 residues. With 5 bases clipped from V and 3 bases from J, the junction kept 6 bases outside the gene matches. CDR1 and CDR2 from the germline V gene are MNHEY and SVGAGI. Assay used: immunoSEQ multiplex PCR; TCRdb lists only in-frame clones, some missing. The table shows under 100,000 clones, with about 88% occurring only once. Findings and limits, study-wide: Some nonresponders additionally presented with little normalized T-cell clonal expansion. Expanded clones belonging to CD8+ T cells outnumbered, on average, those of CD4+. There was clonal expansion of CD4+ and CD8+ blood T cells by week 6 at 0.1 to 3.0 mg/kg.

The TCR was taken from an adult with an advanced solid tumor such as melanoma, head and neck, liver or kidney cancer. The sample in question was CD4+ or CD8+ T cells sorted from blood, obtained in a trial of the OX40 agonist ivuxolimab. This chain connects TRBV6-5 to TRBJ2-3, with 9 bases that match TRBD1. CDR3 coding DNA: TGTGCCAGCAGTCCTGCCGGGACAGGGACAGATACGCAGTATTTT. Its protein is CASSPAGTGTDTQYF.